A selection of T cell receptor beta chains follows, all from one sample in a study of blood T cell repertoires in COVID-19. Repertoires were generated with immunoSEQ multiplex PCR, while TCRdb's copy carries only in-frame clones and drops some. The repertoire has about 46,000 clones, 70% to 90% of them found once; the top ten carry 15% to 18%. Specimen: peripheral blood. These receptors originate from a human donor in a cohort sampled during active COVID-19. The donor label of this sample is uncertain. The CDR3 runs from the conserved cysteine through the conserved F or W. D genes are given only for firm matches. Rows may omit the clone size; those that give it use once, few, many or a size class.

J gene | clone size | V gene | D gene | CDR3 DNA | CDR3 protein
TRBJ2-5 | - | TRBV7-7 | TRBD2 | TGTGCTAGCAGCTCCCAACCATATAGCGGGGGGGCCAAAGAGACCCAGTACTTC | CASSSQPYSGGAKETQYF
TRBJ2-4 | - | TRBV7-3 | TRBD1 | TGTGCCAGCAGCACCGGGACAGGGGCGAACATTCAGTACTTC | CASSTGTGANIQYF
TRBJ1-6 | - | TRBV19 | - | TGTGCCAGTAGTAGGGGCGGCATTCGTTCACCCCTCCACTTT | CASSRGGIRSPLHF
TRBJ2-1 | - | TRBV4-2 | TRBD2 | TGTGCCAGCAGCCAAGAAGGAGGGGATACTAGCGCCTACTACAATGAGCAGTTCTTC | CASSQEGGDTSAYYNEQFF
TRBJ2-5 | few | TRBV7-8 | - | TGTGCCAGCAGCTCTGGACTTAGGGTGTTGGTAATGAAAGAGACCCAGTACTTC | CASSSGLRVLVMKETQYF
TRBJ1-1 | - | TRBV6-2/TRBV6-3 | TRBD1 | TGTGCCAGCAGTAACACAGGGGTCGAAGCTTTCTTT | CASSNTGVEAFF
TRBJ1-5 | - | TRBV6-5 | TRBD1 | TGTGCCAGCAGAAGGGACAGTTATAGCAATCAGCCCCAGCATTTT | CASRRDSYSNQPQHF
TRBJ1-4 | - | TRBV4-1 | - | TGCGCCAGCAGCCAAGTTCAATCCGCTCGGGAAAAACTGTTTTTT | CASSQVQSAREKLFF
TRBJ2-5 | once | TRBV5-6 | TRBD1 | TGTGCCAGCAGCTTAATGACAGGGGCTTGGGAGACCCAGTACTTC | CASSLMTGAWETQYF
TRBJ2-2 | - | TRBV2 | - | TGTGCCAGCCACCGGGGGTATGGGGAGCTGTTTTTT | CASHRGYGELFF
TRBJ2-5 | - | TRBV7-2 | - | TGTGCCAGCAGCTTAGGCGGGGCGGGGGAGACCCAGTACTTC | CASSLGGAGETQYF
TRBJ2-7 | - | TRBV6-5 | - | TGTGCCAGCAGTCCCACAGGCAGGAGGGGAGAGCAGTACTTC | CASSPTGRRGEQYF
TRBJ2-2 | - | TRBV19 | TRBD2 | TGTGCCAGTAGTGAGGGACTAGCGGGCCCCGGGGAGCTGTTTTTT | CASSEGLAGPGELFF
TRBJ2-3 | - | TRBV7-9 | TRBD2 | TGTGCCAGCAGCTTAGGACTAGCGGGGACCTTCACAGATACGCAGTATTTT | CASSLGLAGTFTDTQYF
TRBJ1-1 | - | TRBV6-5 | - | TGTGCCAGCAGCTCGACAGGAGAAGAAGCTTTCTTT | CASSSTGEEAFF
TRBJ2-7 | - | TRBV7-9 | TRBD1 | TGTGCCAGCAGCCCAGGGACAGTGGCCTACGAGCAGTACTTC | CASSPGTVAYEQYF
TRBJ1-1 | - | TRBV20-1 | TRBD1 | TGCAGTGCTAGTCTATCGGGACAGCTATTGAACACTGAAGCTTTCTTT | CSASLSGQLLNTEAFF
TRBJ2-1 | - | TRBV5-1 | - | TGCGCCAGCTCCGGGGGTCAGGGCAATGAGCAGTTCTTC | CASSGGQGNEQFF
TRBJ1-2 | - | TRBV25-1 | TRBD1 | TGTGCCAGCAGGGGACAGGGAGTCGGCTATGGCTACACCTTC | CASRGQGVGYGYTF
TRBJ1-5 | - | TRBV30 | - | TGTGCCTGGAGCTCCAGGGGTTCCCCCCAGCATTTT | CAWSSRGSPQHF
TRBJ1-1 | - | TRBV5-1 | - | TGCGCCAGCAGCTTAACTTCCTGGGGAGGTGAAGCTTTCTTT | CASSLTSWGGEAFF
TRBJ1-2 | - | TRBV6-2/TRBV6-3 | - | TGTGCCAGCAGTTACTCGAACAGGGTCGAGCGCTACACCTTC | CASSYSNRVERYTF
TRBJ2-1 | - | TRBV6-6 | TRBD1 | TGTGCCAGCAAACTGGACAGGGGAGGTTGGGGTGAGCAGTTCTTC | CASKLDRGGWGEQFF
TRBJ2-2 | - | TRBV2 | TRBD2 | TGTGCCAGCAGTCTCGCTAGCGGGGGGGGCACCGGGGAGCTGTTTTTT | CASSLASGGGTGELFF
TRBJ2-3 | - | TRBV27 | - | TGTGCCAGCTGTACCCAGGGCACAGATACGCAGTATTTT | CASCTQGTDTQYF
TRBJ1-1 | - | TRBV14 | - | TGTGCCAGCAGCCAAAGCAGGGGCACTGAAGCTTTCTTT | CASSQSRGTEAFF
TRBJ2-7 | - | TRBV19 | TRBD2 | TGTGCCAGTAGCAAACTAGCGGGGGGACCCTACGAGCAGTACTTC | CASSKLAGGPYEQYF
TRBJ1-2 | - | TRBV6-5 | TRBD1 | TGTGCCAGCAGCCAGTTCAGGGGGACGCGGGGCGACACCTTC | CASSQFRGTRGDTF
TRBJ1-2 | - | TRBV9 | - | TGTGCCAGCAGCGTGGGATCCGGGCCCTCGGGGGGCTACACCTTC | CASSVGSGPSGGYTF
TRBJ1-4 | - | TRBV3-1/TRBV3-2 | - | TGTGCCAGCAGCCAGGCCGGGAGGTTTTTTTTT | CASSQAGRFFF
TRBJ1-5 | - | TRBV6-5 | - | TGTGCCAGCACCTCTGGGAGGGAGGGAAATCAGCCCCAGCATTTT | CASTSGREGNQPQHF
TRBJ2-1 | - | TRBV9 | - | TGTGCCAGCAGCACCGGGGTAGCCAATGAGCAGTTCTTC | CASSTGVANEQFF
TRBJ1-5 | - | TRBV19 | - | TGTGCCAGTAGTATAGATGGGGGGTACACGGTGCAGCCCCAGCATTTT | CASSIDGGYTVQPQHF
TRBJ2-7 | - | TRBV9 | TRBD2 | TGTGCCAGCAGCGTAGGTAGCGGGGGGTTATACGAGCAGTACTTC | CASSVGSGGLYEQYF
TRBJ1-4 | - | TRBV7-6 | TRBD1 | TGTGCCAGCAGCTTAAGTGGAGGACAGGGGCAAGAAAAACTGTTTTTT | CASSLSGGQGQEKLFF
TRBJ1-1 | once | TRBV24-1 | - | TGTGCCACCAGTGCTACAGGGATCACTGAAGCTTTCTTT | CATSATGITEAFF
TRBJ2-2 | - | TRBV18 | - | TGTGCCAGCTCACTGAACCGGGACACCGGGGAGCTGTTTTTT | CASSLNRDTGELFF
TRBJ2-5 | - | TRBV19 | - | TGTGCCAGTAGTCTCGTCACTAGTAGGGAGACCCAGTACTTC | CASSLVTSRETQYF
TRBJ2-2 | - | TRBV5-4 | - | TGTGCCAGCAGCTTCGGAGGGAAGAACACCGGGGAGCTGTTTTTT | CASSFGGKNTGELFF
TRBJ1-5 | - | TRBV19 | TRBD1 | TGTGCCAGTAGCTCCCGGGACAGGGGGCTATTTAGGCAGCCCCAGCATTTT | CASSSRDRGLFRQPQHF
TRBJ2-7 | few | TRBV2 | - | TGTGCCAGCAGTGCCGATACTAGTACCCACGAGCAGTACTTC | CASSADTSTHEQYF
TRBJ1-5 | - | TRBV4-1 | TRBD1 | TGCGCCAGCAGCCAAGAAACAGGGGGTAGCAATCAGCCCCAGCATTTT | CASSQETGGSNQPQHF
TRBJ1-5 | - | TRBV3-1/TRBV3-2 | - | TGTGCCAGCAGCCAAGTAATGGGGGCCAATCAGCCCCAGCATTTT | CASSQVMGANQPQHF
TRBJ1-1 | once | TRBV3-1/TRBV3-2 | - | TGTGCCAGCAGCCAAGGAAGGGGGGGGGAGGCTGAAGCTTTCTTT | CASSQGRGGEAEAFF
TRBJ2-3 | few | TRBV28 | TRBD2 | TGTGCCAGCACTCGGAGCGGGGGCACAGATACGCAGTATTTT | CASTRSGGTDTQYF